Following are 20 T cell receptor beta chains from one sample sequenced in a study of OX40 agonist ivuxolimab in advanced cancers. Repertoires were generated with immunoSEQ multiplex PCR, while TCRdb's copy carries only in-frame clones and drops some. The sample contains tens of thousands of clones, 80% to 90% of which appear only once. Sequences were derived from CD4+ or CD8+ T cells sorted from blood, sampled in a trial of the OX40 agonist ivuxolimab. All receptors come from an adult with an advanced solid tumor such as melanoma, head and neck, liver or kidney cancer.

V gene TRBV4-1 combines with J gene TRBJ2-7; no clear D. V was pared by 1 base and J by 0 bases, with 13 bases between. CDR1 and CDR2 from the germline V gene are MGHRA and YSYEKL. The CDR3 spans 16 residues. The CDR3, as DNA: TGCGCCAGCAGCCAAGCGCCTCTTCCGGACTCCTACGAGCAGTACTTC. It translates to CASSQAPLPDSYEQYF.

The rearrangement joins TRBV5-5 to TRBJ2-7, with no clear D. CDR1 SGHKS and CDR2 YYEKEE come from the germline V gene (reference sequence). This CDR3 has 15 residues. V lost 2 bases to trimming and J lost 1 base, with 13 bases between them. This CDR3 is CASSLYPFTSYEQYF. The CDR3 DNA reads as TGTGCCAGCAGCTTATACCCCTTTACTTCCTACGAGCAGTACTTC.

This chain uses TRBV19 with TRBJ2-1; 10 bases match TRBD2. The junction had 14 bases not matched to a gene; V was cut back by 3 bases and J by 6 bases. CDR3 size: 18 residues. Germline V gives CDR1 LNHDA, CDR2 SQIVND (reference sequence). As DNA, the CDR3 is TGTGCCAGTAGTATGAGAAGGGTGGCTAGCGGGAGTCGCAATGAGCAGTTCTTC. Protein product: CASSMRRVASGSRNEQFF.

The DNA of the CDR3 is TGTGCCAGCAGCCCCCCCTCAGACGGACAGGGGGGTCCCGGGGAGCTGTTTTTT. It yields the protein CASSPPSDGQGGPGELFF. The chain uses TRBV4-2 and TRBJ2-2; 10 bases fit TRBD1. This CDR3 has 18 residues. The J segment lost 6 bases and the V segment lost 4 bases, leaving 14 bases of the junction unmatched. The germline CDR1 and CDR2 sequences are LGHNA and YNFKEQ.

The chain recombines TRBV19 with TRBJ1-5; D gene unclear. V gave up 1 base and J gave up 5 bases, with 12 bases separating them. CDR1 is LNHDA, CDR2 SQIVND, per germline (reference sequence). The CDR3 sequence is 15 residues long. The CDR3 DNA follows: TGTGCCAGTAGTATAGTACCTGGGAGTTATCAGCCCCAGCATTTT. This encodes CASSIVPGSYQPQHF.

This chain links TRBV4-2 with TRBJ2-1; 8 bases match TRBD2. This CDR3 region has 12 residues. V lost 4 bases, J lost 10 bases, and 3 bases stayed unmatched. Germline V gene lookup returns CDR1 LGHNA and CDR2 YNFKEQ. The CDR3 loop is CASSPGLGEQFF. In DNA, the CDR3 is TGTGCCAGCAGCCCGGGACTAGGCGAGCAGTTCTTC.

A few counts support this clone. This rearrangement joins TRBV7-2 to TRBJ2-1; D is unclear. Germline V lookup: CDR1 SGHTA, CDR2 FQGNSA. V lost 2 bases to trimming and J lost 7 bases, with 9 bases between them. The CDR3 runs 13 residues. The CDR3 sequence: CASSLSPLNEQFF. The DNA for the CDR3 is TGTGCCAGCAGCTTAAGCCCATTAAATGAGCAGTTCTTC.

The rearrangement uses TRBV28 and TRBJ2-5; unclear D gene. Trimming shortened V by 4 bases and J by 4 bases, and 13 bases separated the two germline ends. Germline V gene sequence: CDR1 MDHEN, CDR2 SYDVKM. The CDR3 is made up of 14 amino acids. Here the CDR3 reads CASSSNQVSETQYF. The CDR3 DNA is TGTGCCAGCAGTTCAAACCAGGTTTCAGAGACCCAGTACTTC.

This rearrangement joins TRBV19 to TRBJ2-1, with 10 bases lining up with TRBD1. The V gene's germline CDR1 is LNHDA and CDR2 SQIVND (reference sequence). With V trimmed by 8 bases and J by 4 bases, 8 bases remained unmatched. The CDR3 contains 15 residues. The CDR3 sequence: CASHYPGQGYNEQFF. In nucleotides, the CDR3 is TGTGCCAGTCATTATCCGGGACAGGGGTACAATGAGCAGTTCTTC.

This clone was counted once. This chain uses TRBV19 with TRBJ2-5, with no clear D. Germline CDR1 reads LNHDA; CDR2 reads SQIVND (reference sequence). The length of the CDR3 is 18 residues. V gave up 8 bases and J gave up 1 base, with 26 bases separating them. The CDR3 loop is CASVRVELPILLQETQYF. The CDR3 DNA reads as TGTGCCAGTGTTAGGGTGGAACTCCCCATCTTGCTCCAAGAGACCCAGTACTTC.

The J gene is TRBJ2-1, the V gene TRBV30, with D hard to call. Germline values: CDR1 GTSNPN, CDR2 SVGIG (reference sequence). Trimming stripped 2 bases from V and 5 bases from J, with 4 bases between. This CDR3 has 11 amino acids. CDR3 nucleotide sequence: TGTGCCTGGAGTCCGGACAATGAGCAGTTCTTC. Encoded protein: CAWSPDNEQFF.

This chain links TRBV7-3 with TRBJ2-3, with D perhaps matching TRBD2 (6 bases). The CDR3 sequence is 14 residues long. From germline, CDR1 is SGHTA and CDR2 FQGTGA. V gave up 2 bases and J gave up 3 bases, with 9 bases separating them. DNA of the CDR3: TGTGCCAGCAGCTTAGGCGGGAATACAGATACGCAGTATTTT. Protein: CASSLGGNTDTQYF. The full variable domain, with the rest looked up from reference TRBV7-3 and TRBJ2-3, is GAGVSQTPSNKVTEKGKYVELRCDPISGHTALYWYRQSLGQGPEFLIYFQGTGAADDSGLPNDRFFAVRPEGSVSTLKIQRTERGDSAVYLCASSLGGNTDTQYFGPGTRLTVL.

The V call is TRBV9, the J call TRBJ2-3; either TRBD1 or TRBD2 may fit D (5 bases each). Trimming cost V 0 bases and J 5 bases, with 10 bases left between them. Per germline, CDR1 SGDLS and CDR2 YYNGEE. The CDR3 totals 14 residues. The CDR3, as DNA: TGTGCCAGCAGCGTAGCTGGGGGTGAAGATACGCAGTATTTT. This encodes CASSVAGGEDTQYF.

This clone was seen only a few times. The chain uses TRBV5-1 and TRBJ2-3; maybe TRBD2 (7 bases). Germline V gene sequence: CDR1 SGHRS, CDR2 YFSETQ. V lost 4 bases and J 1 base, leaving 16 bases between the germline ends. This CDR3 is 16 amino acids long. CDR3: CASSPHEGGRTDTQYF. In DNA, the CDR3 is TGCGCCAGCAGCCCACACGAGGGGGGGCGCACAGATACGCAGTATTTT.

This clone showed up just a few times. The chain links TRBV2 to TRBJ2-2; no reliable D call. Trimming pared 4 bases from V and 3 bases from J, leaving 6 bases between. The CDR3 runs to 13 residues. Germline CDR1 SNHLY, CDR2 FYNNEI. In DNA form, the CDR3 reads TGTGCCAGCAGTGTTATCGACACCGGGGAGCTGTTTTTT. It yields the protein CASSVIDTGELFF.

The V call is TRBV6-9, the J call TRBJ2-1; D is tentatively TRBD1 or TRBD2 (5 bases each). CDR3 length: 16 residues. The germline V gene encodes CDR1 MNHGY and CDR2 SVAAGI. V was cut by 3 bases and J by 7 bases, with 19 bases left in between. CDR3 protein: CASSYRGSLRGNEQFF. The CDR3 nucleotides read TGTGCCAGCAGTTACCGGGGAAGTTTAAGGGGAAATGAGCAGTTCTTC.

This chain connects TRBV10-3 to TRBJ2-5; D may correspond to TRBD1 or TRBD2 (6 bases each). This CDR3 comprises 18 residues. Per germline, CDR1 ENHRY and CDR2 SYGVKD. Trimming cost V 2 bases and J 4 bases, with 23 bases left between them. Here the CDR3 reads CAISEIEGGTVAGETQYF. As DNA, the CDR3 is TGTGCCATCAGTGAGATCGAAGGGGGGACTGTGGCGGGAGAGACCCAGTACTTC.

This rearrangement joins TRBV6-1 to TRBJ1-5, with unresolved D. The V gene lost 8 bases and the J gene lost 0 bases, with 11 bases spanning the gap. Germline values: CDR1 MNHNS, CDR2 SASEGT. This CDR3 region has 14 residues. This CDR3 is CASSRTDSNQPQHF. DNA for the CDR3: TGTGCCAGCTCCCGGACGGATAGCAATCAGCCCCAGCATTTT.

This rearrangement joins TRBV20-1 to TRBJ2-7; D is undetermined. V was shortened by 5 bases and J by 0 bases, with 5 bases between the two germline ends. Germline V gene sequence: CDR1 DFQATT, CDR2 SNEGSKA (reference sequence). CDR3 size: 11 residues. The DNA for the CDR3 is TGCAGTGCTCCTGACTCCTACGAGCAGTACTTC. It yields the protein CSAPDSYEQYF.

The CDR3 nucleotides read TGTGCCAGCAGTTCAGGCGGCGGGAGGACCTACAATGAGCAGTTCTTC. Amino acids: CASSSGGGRTYNEQFF. The chain carries TRBV7-2 and TRBJ2-1; 8 nucleotides match TRBD2. This CDR3 is built from 16 residues. The germline V gene has CDR1 SGHTA and CDR2 FQGNSA. After removal of 6 bases from V and 2 bases from J, the junction contained 9 bases not matched to a gene.